This paragraph covers one T cell receptor beta chain sequence. CDR1 and CDR2 (germline): SGHRS, YFSETQ. The CDR3 sequence is 13 residues long. V lost 4 bases to trimming and J lost 5 bases; unmatched junction nucleotides: 4. The data belong to a study of blood T cells in healthy people across ages. Study in general: About one barcoded beta molecule per two T cells was the capture yield of template switching.

A second PCR, run for roughly 6 to 11 cycles, used a sample-barcoded 5' primer plus a J-beta primer mix. One entry per CDR3 protein, called by TCRdb with MiXCR from the 5' RACE reads. Among over a million distinct CDR3 sequences listed, roughly a quarter were seen once. Another study also made use of these data, one on T cells of mothers and their children. That source reports: All donors were healthy and Caucasian; they were a few mothers and their six children. Whether related or unrelated, pairs show similar shaping of TCR recombination output by thymic selection.

The receptor was derived from a girl between 2 and 10 years old in good health. Sequenced: blood. The rearrangement joins TRBV5-1 to TRBJ2-5; 8 bases are a match to TRBD1. The chain's CDR3 is CASSLQGDETQYF. In DNA form, the CDR3 reads TGCGCCAGCAGCCTACAGGGGGACGAGACCCAGTACTTC. The whole variable domain, filled in from reference TRBV5-1 and TRBJ2-5, reads KAGVTQTPRYLIKTRGQQVTLSCSPISGHRSVSWYQQTPGQGLQFLFEYFSETQRNKGNFPGRFSGRQFSNSRSEMNVSTLELGDSALYLCASSLQGDETQYFGPGTRLLVL.